Listed here is a single T cell receptor (beta chain). Its antigen is currently not known. It has no much larger one-base neighbor in the sample; base qualities were not kept. Each donor gave one peripheral blood draw, averaging approximately 0.12 L, which was collected into heparinised tubes. Using a panel that included CD45RO, CCR7, CD25, CD127, CD95 and CD27, naive, central memory, regulatory and stem cell-like memory CD4+ T cells were sorted on a BD FACSAria II. Every sorted population had a purity above 98%. PBMCs were separated immediately by Lymphoprep density gradient centrifugation and were stained directly, without being cultured. So that batch effects would be minimized, each experiment stained and sorted samples in pairs, pairing one healthy donor with one patient. This sample stems from a study of beta chain features in type 1 diabetes (dated by TCRdb to the late 2010s). A note on the overall study: No differences in mean age, gender distribution, total cell number or subset yield were found between patients and healthy donors. Naive and central memory subsets were obtained from all 30 or so donors, but regulatory and stem cell-like memory subsets were isolated from only 8 patients and roughly 8 healthy donors. Across all samples, 107,917,701 sorted cells were examined, and cell number per subset correlated strongly with RNA yield. In the study, TCRB repertoires of sorted circulating CD4+ T cell subsets from recently diagnosed type 1 diabetes patients were compared with those of matched healthy donors. The full study reports these points: HLA sub-analyses involved small numbers of individuals, so any influence of HLA type on TCRB rearrangement remained unresolved. PCR might favor shorter templates, but patient and control samples were amplified and corrected together, so any skew would affect both groups equally. Because cDNA was sequenced instead of genomic DNA, activated cells with high expression could be over-represented, although the groups did not differ in activation or CD3 levels. The naive, central memory and regulatory TCRB repertoires appeared to resemble one another more closely among patients than among healthy donors. Fewer insertions and more nucleotide deletions at VDJ recombination sites were observed in patients with type 1 diabetes, implying thymic rearrangement abnormalities. In all four CD4+ subsets, TCRB CDR3 length was moderately but significantly shorter in type 1 diabetes patients.

Germline trimming: 5 bases from V, 3 bases from J; junction bases outside gene matches: 11. The CDR3 holds 16 amino acids from the cysteine to the phenylalanine. Just CDR3 DNA is preserved here, 48 bases in frame from base 1. The germline V gene supplies CDR1 SNHLY and CDR2 FYNNEI. The High Capacity cDNA Reverse Transcription Kit was used to reverse transcribe all of the isolated RNA, meaning that expressed TCRB transcripts were what got sequenced. Deep immunoSEQ sequencing was performed on naive, central memory and regulatory T cell samples, with an average of roughly 3.3 million total reads per sample. After sorted cells were lysed in RLT buffer, RNA was extracted with DNase-treated RNeasy Micro or Mini kits, with the choice depending on cell number. Each cell subset was processed separately to prevent cross-contamination, with patient and healthy donor samples processed together. The immunoSEQ multiplex PCR was used to amplify TCRB sequences from cDNA, yielding 87-bp fragments that span the CDR3 region. Sequencing of the amplicons was done on the Illumina HiSeq platform. Processing in the source paper ran as follows. Synthetic template baselines were used to correct PCR bias computationally, reads within Hamming distance 2 were collapsed together, and singletons that could not be merged were discarded. Reads were aligned to IMGT to assign V, D and J genes, CDR3 length, and insertions or deletions at six rearrangement sites. Within each subset, clonotype counts were normalized to the number of sorted cells before true diversity and Gini coefficients were calculated with the tcR R package. The overlap coefficient, calculated on TCRB nucleotide sequences, was used to measure repertoire sharing. As a proxy for the pre-selection repertoire, out-of-frame TCRB sequences from naive cells were analyzed. TCRdb provides this immuneACCESS table in a form limited to in-frame rearrangements. Some clones are lacking; in checked studies, under half of them reflect an unresolved V gene, and why the rest are absent is not known. That table supplies the V and J calls and clone size; D and trimming were determined from the DNA. Here the sample has 240,000 or so clones; 20% occur a single time. The ten largest clones take up 0.028% of the sample.

The sequence was obtained from a woman aged 40 to 50 with type 1 diabetes. The sequencing input was naive CD4+ T cells from blood. Sample cell subset or site, as interpreted from the label and publication: true naive CD4+ T cells. The V and J genes are TRBV2 and TRBJ2-5; the central 8 bases match TRBD2. The CDR3 protein: CASSPPGGAREETQYF. The DNA sequence is given as TGTGCCAGCAGTCCCCCCGGGGGGGCACGGGAAGAGACCCAGTACTTC.